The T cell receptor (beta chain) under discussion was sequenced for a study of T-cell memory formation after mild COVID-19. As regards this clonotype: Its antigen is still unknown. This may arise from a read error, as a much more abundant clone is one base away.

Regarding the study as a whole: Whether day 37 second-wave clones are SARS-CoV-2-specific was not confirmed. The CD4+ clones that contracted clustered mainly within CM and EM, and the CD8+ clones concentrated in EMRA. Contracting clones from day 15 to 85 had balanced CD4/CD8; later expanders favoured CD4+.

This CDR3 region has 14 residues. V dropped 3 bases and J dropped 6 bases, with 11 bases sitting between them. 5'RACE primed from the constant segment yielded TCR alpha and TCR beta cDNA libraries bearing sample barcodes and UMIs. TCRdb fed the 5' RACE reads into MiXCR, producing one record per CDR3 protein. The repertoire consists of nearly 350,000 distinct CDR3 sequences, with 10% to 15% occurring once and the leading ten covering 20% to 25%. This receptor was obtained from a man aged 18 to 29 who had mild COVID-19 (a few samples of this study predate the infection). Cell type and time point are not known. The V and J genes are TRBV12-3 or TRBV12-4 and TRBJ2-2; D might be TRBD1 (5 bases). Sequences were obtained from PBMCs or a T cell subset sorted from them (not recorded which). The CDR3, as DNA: TGTGCCAGCAGTTTCCATGGGGCGGCCGGGGAGCTGTTTTTT. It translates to CASSFHGAAGELFF.